Following are 26 T cell receptor beta chains from one sample sequenced in a study of identifying expanded T cells in peripheral blood. Measured with immunoSEQ multiplex PCR; TCRdb has only the in-frame clones, and not every one. The data hold 100,000 to 150,000 clones, with roughly 82% observed a single time. Source material: blood. Every receptor here comes from a person aged 18 to 70 in good health.

This chain uses TRBV19 with TRBJ2-5, with 7 bases that match TRBD2. In germline, CDR1 is LNHDA, CDR2 SQIVND (reference sequence). The CDR3 extends over 13 amino acids. V trimming: 6 bases; J trimming: 5 bases; junction bases outside the gene matches: 6. CDR3 coding DNA: TGTGCCAGTAGCCTGACCGGGGGGGAGACCCAGTACTTC. Amino acids: CASSLTGGETQYF.

This sequence joins TRBV6-1 and TRBJ2-7; possibly TRBD1 or TRBD2 for D (5 bases each). Between the trimmed V and J ends, which lost 9 bases and 4 bases, there was a span of 19 bases. Germline-derived CDR1 and CDR2 are MNHNS and SASEGT. This CDR3 contains 14 residues. This CDR3 is CASTGHPGSYEQYF. CDR3 DNA sequence: TGTGCCAGTACTGGACATCCGGGATCGTACGAGCAGTACTTC.

There are a few counts of this clone. This chain connects TRBV5-4 to TRBJ2-5; D is possibly TRBD2 (6 bases). The germline V gene encodes CDR1 SGHNT and CDR2 YYREEE (reference sequence). There are 15 residues in the CDR3. Trimming cost V 4 bases and J 9 bases, with 22 bases left between them. For the CDR3, the DNA is TGTGCCAGCAGCCCCGCCGGGACTCTAAAGTTGGCCCAGTACTTC. Encoded protein: CASSPAGTLKLAQYF.

The chain carries TRBV7-2 and TRBJ1-2, with a possible D match to TRBD1 (6 bases). The CDR3 is 18 residues long. V lost 3 bases and J 8 bases, leaving 28 bases between the germline ends. CDR1 and CDR2 (germline): SGHTA, FQGNSA. The CDR3 is CASSFRPFQAGVVGGYTF. The CDR3 DNA reads TGTGCCAGCAGCTTTCGCCCCTTCCAGGCAGGGGTTGTAGGAGGCTACACCTTC.

The chain is built from TRBV7-9 and TRBJ2-4; maybe TRBD1 (5 bases). The CDR3 consists of 13 residues. V dropped 1 base and J dropped 8 bases, with 9 bases sitting between them. CDR1 is SEHNR and CDR2 is FQNEAQ in the germline V gene (reference sequence). CDR3 sequence reads: CASSLVQGYIQYF. The CDR3 DNA sequence: TGTGCCAGCAGCTTAGTTCAGGGATACATTCAGTACTTC.

V usage is TRBV6-9 and J usage is TRBJ2-7, with D possibly matching TRBD2 (6 bases). CDR3 length: 15 amino acids. The germline V and J ends were trimmed by 4 bases and 3 bases, with 16 bases remaining between them. Germline lookup yields CDR1 MNHGY and CDR2 SVAAGI. The CDR3 spells CASSCVGGAHYEQYF. CDR3 bases: TGTGCCAGCAGTTGTGTGGGCGGGGCGCACTACGAGCAGTACTTC.

The CDR3 DNA reads as TGTGCCAGCAGCTCTAGCGGGGGATCCCGGGGCACAGATACGCAGTATTTT. Translated, it gives CASSSSGGSRGTDTQYF. The chain couples TRBV11-2 to TRBJ2-3; TRBD2 matches 10 bases. CDR1 and CDR2 from the germline V gene are SGHAT and FQNNGV. V lost 4 bases to trimming and J lost 1 base; unmatched junction nucleotides: 8. This CDR3 is 17 amino acids long.

The chain combines TRBV5-4 with TRBJ2-2; D not resolved. Germline CDR1 and CDR2: SGHNT and YYREEE (reference sequence). This CDR3 contains 11 residues. Trimming removed 7 bases from V and 8 bases from J, with 9 bases in between. The CDR3 coding sequence is TGTGCCAGCGTGCATGGGGGGGAGCTGTTTTTT. This codes for CASVHGGELFF.

The J gene is TRBJ2-2, the V gene TRBV25-1; D remains unclear. CDR1 is MGHDK and CDR2 is SYGVNS in the germline V gene. Trimming pared 2 bases from V and 4 bases from J, leaving 8 bases between. CDR3 length: 14 amino acids. The CDR3, as DNA: TGTGCCAGCAGTGAAGTAAGCCTCACCGGGGAGCTGTTTTTT. Amino acid sequence: CASSEVSLTGELFF.

V gene TRBV14 combines with J gene TRBJ2-1, with D uncertain. V lost 2 bases to trimming and J lost 8 bases, with 4 bases between them. Germline CDR1 and CDR2: SGHDN and FVKESK. This CDR3 is 11 amino acids long. CDR3 loop: CASSQYHEQFF. DNA of the CDR3: TGTGCCAGCAGCCAATACCATGAGCAGTTCTTC.

J is TRBJ1-1 and V is TRBV5-8; 9 bases map to TRBD1. The CDR3 is 14 residues long. Per germline, CDR1 SGHTS and CDR2 YDEGEE. V shed 4 bases and J 5 bases; nucleotides not matched to a gene: 6. The CDR3 DNA follows: TGTGCCAGCAGCCACTTAGACAGGGGGACTGAAGCTTTCTTT. Translation: CASSHLDRGTEAFF.

The chain links TRBV6-1 to TRBJ2-1; the match to TRBD2 covers 10 bases. The CDR3 contains 15 residues. CDR1 and CDR2 from the germline V gene are MNHNS and SASEGT. After removal of 9 bases from V and 5 bases from J, the junction contained 10 bases not matched to a gene. Written as DNA, the CDR3 is TGTGCCAGGGTGTCCCAGCGGGGGGGTCACAATGAGCAGTTCTTC. Residues: CARVSQRGGHNEQFF.

V is TRBV18 and J is TRBJ2-5; D is possibly TRBD1 (5 bases). Germline V gives CDR1 KGHSH, CDR2 LQKENI. V was trimmed by 6 bases and J by 2 bases, leaving 22 bases between them. CDR3 size: 17 residues. CDR3 in amino acids: CASSAAPLRQTQETQYF. CDR3 bases: TGTGCCAGCTCCGCGGCCCCACTTCGACAGACACAAGAGACCCAGTACTTC.

The chain uses TRBV2 and TRBJ2-1; D remains ambiguous. The CDR3 has 12 residues. Germline-derived CDR1 and CDR2 are SNHLY and FYNNEI. Trimming removed 1 base from V and 10 bases from J, with 8 bases in between. This chain's CDR3 is CASSEGAHEQFF. For the CDR3, the DNA is TGTGCCAGCAGTGAAGGGGCTCACGAGCAGTTCTTC.

The chain employs TRBV6-1 and TRBJ2-7; 7 nucleotides agree with TRBD1. Trimming at V came to 6 bases and at J to 4 bases, leaving 9 bases not matched to a gene. The germline V gene has CDR1 MNHNS and CDR2 SASEGT. This CDR3 has 14 amino acids. CDR3 DNA sequence: TGTGCCAGCAGGATTGAGGGGGCTAGTTACGAGCAGTACTTC. It encodes CASRIEGASYEQYF.

Here the CDR3 DNA reads TGTGCCTGGATTGACAGGGGGCGGATGAACACTGAAGCTTTCTTT. Translating it yields CAWIDRGRMNTEAFF. The chain links TRBV30 to TRBJ1-1, with 10 bases fitting TRBD1. The length of the CDR3 is 15 residues. The J segment lost 0 bases and the V segment lost 4 bases, leaving 5 bases of the junction unmatched. The germline V gene has CDR1 GTSNPN and CDR2 SVGIG (reference sequence).

This sequence joins TRBV4-1 and TRBJ2-3; TRBD1 agrees at 9 bases. With 4 bases clipped from V and 3 bases from J, the junction kept 23 bases outside the gene matches. The CDR3 runs 21 residues. Germline CDR1 and CDR2: MGHRA and YSYEKL. CDR3: CASSRFLRTGAMAKGTDTQYF. CDR3 sequence (DNA): TGCGCCAGCAGCCGATTCCTCCGGACAGGGGCGATGGCCAAGGGGACAGATACGCAGTATTTT.

The V and J genes are TRBV6-5 and TRBJ1-5, with 8 nucleotides matching TRBD1. Germline V CDR1 and CDR2: MNHEY, SVGAGI. The junction had 10 bases not matched to a gene; V was cut back by 6 bases and J by 9 bases. This CDR3 has 14 residues. The CDR3 is CASSIDRGGWPQHF. CDR3 in DNA: TGTGCCAGCAGCATCGACAGGGGAGGGTGGCCCCAGCATTTT.

The chain uses TRBV2 and TRBJ2-2, with 9 bases that match TRBD2. This CDR3 has 18 residues. Germline-derived CDR1 and CDR2 are SNHLY and FYNNEI. V trimming: 7 bases; J trimming: 5 bases; junction bases outside the gene matches: 17. DNA of the CDR3: TGTGCCAGCACTCTCCCGCGGGGGGGTGTTAGTCTTACCGGGGAGCTGTTTTTT. It encodes CASTLPRGGVSLTGELFF.

This clone occurred a few times. The chain joins TRBV7-9 to TRBJ1-2; 8 bases map to TRBD1. CDR3 length equals 16 residues. From germline, CDR1 is SEHNR and CDR2 FQNEAQ (reference sequence). Trimming removed 4 bases from V and 0 bases from J; junction bases left unmatched: 7. CDR3 in amino acids: CASSSPRTGPNYGYTF. The CDR3 bases are TGTGCCAGCAGCTCACCAAGGACAGGGCCTAACTATGGCTACACCTTC.

The chain links TRBV5-1 to TRBJ1-2; 8 nucleotides match TRBD1. V lost 4 bases and J lost 2; bases outside the gene matches: 10. This CDR3 has 16 residues. Germline assignment: CDR1 SGHRS and CDR2 YFSETQ. This chain's CDR3 is CASSVGSGQENYGYTF. CDR3 nucleotide sequence: TGCGCCAGCAGCGTAGGATCGGGACAGGAGAACTATGGCTACACCTTC. The whole variable domain, remainder taken from reference TRBV5-1 and TRBJ1-2, is KAGVTQTPRYLIKTRGQQVTLSCSPISGHRSVSWYQQTPGQGLQFLFEYFSETQRNKGNFPGRFSGRQFSNSRSEMNVSTLELGDSALYLCASSVGSGQENYGYTFGSGTRLTVV.

The chain combines TRBV6-1 with TRBJ2-7; possible D gene TRBD2, 6 bases. The germline V and J ends were trimmed by 8 bases and 5 bases, with 10 bases remaining between them. The CDR3 spans 11 residues. Germline CDR1 reads MNHNS; CDR2 reads SASEGT. CDR3 nucleotide sequence: TGTGCCAGCGGGGACTGGGACGAGCAGTACTTC. It is translated as CASGDWDEQYF.

The rearrangement uses TRBV5-5 and TRBJ2-7, with D possibly matching TRBD2 (5 bases). Between the trimmed V and J ends, which lost 3 bases and 5 bases, there was a span of 12 bases. CDR1 SGHKS and CDR2 YYEKEE come from the germline V gene (reference sequence). The CDR3 covers 13 residues. In DNA, the CDR3 is TGTGCCAGCAGCTCGGGGAGCGCGAACGAGCAGTACTTC. This encodes CASSSGSANEQYF.

The rearrangement uses TRBV7-6 and TRBJ1-3; unclear D gene. Germline loops: CDR1 SGHVS, CDR2 FNYEAQ. Trimming took off 0 bases at V and 1 base at J, with 7 bases between the two ends. The CDR3 is 15 amino acids. The CDR3 here is CASSLAAGSGNTIYF. Written as DNA, the CDR3 is TGTGCCAGCAGCTTAGCGGCGGGATCTGGAAACACCATATATTTT.

V and J are TRBV19 and TRBJ1-1; no definite D call. The V end was cut by 5 bases, the J end by 7 bases, with 14 bases between. Germline V gene sequence: CDR1 LNHDA, CDR2 SQIVND (reference sequence). The CDR3 extends over 13 amino acids. CDR3 bases: TGTGCCAGTAGTGCAGGTCCTTTTCTTGAAGCTTTCTTT. This gives the protein CASSAGPFLEAFF. The full variable domain, with the rest looked up from reference TRBV19 and TRBJ1-1, is DGGITQSPKYLFRKEGQNVTLSCEQNLNHDAMYWYRQDPGQGLRLIYYSQIVNDFQKGDIAEGYSVSREKKESFPLTVTSAQKNPTAFYLCASSAGPFLEAFFGQGTRLTVV.

The chain combines TRBV9 with TRBJ1-6, with D uncertain. V was shortened by 0 bases and J by 7 bases, with 8 bases between the two germline ends. Germline V CDR1 and CDR2: SGDLS, YYNGEE. This CDR3 has 14 residues. The CDR3 coding sequence is TGTGCCAGCAGCGTAGAGGCGGGAAATTCACCCCTCCACTTT. Protein product: CASSVEAGNSPLHF.